This passage covers 7 T cell receptor beta chains from one sample sequenced in a study of T cell changes during pregnancy in multiple sclerosis (dated by TCRdb to 2018 to 2020). Library creation used the immunoSEQ multiplex PCR assay. Here the immuneACCESS table is served through TCRdb, limited to in-frame sequences with V and J called. Missing clones are a known gap in these copies; in checked studies unresolved V genes cover under half, and the rest lacks a known reason. The sample table contains about 98,000 clones; only one count was recorded for under 95% of them. The ten top clones hold about 2.3% of the sample. The starting material was peripheral blood, obtained after pregnancy. Receptor source: a female donor in good health, enrolled as a control in a pregnancy study.

The rearrangement links TRBV7-6 to TRBJ1-4; D is unresolved. The CDR3 extends over 18 amino acids. Germline CDR1 reads SGHVS; CDR2 reads FNYEAQ. The ends were cut back, 0 bases at V and 0 bases at J, with 14 bases in the middle. CDR3 bases: TGTGCCAGCAGCTTAGCCCAACGCCCAGGATCAACTAATGAAAAACTGTTTTTT. This codes for CASSLAQRPGSTNEKLFF.

The rearrangement uses TRBV7-8 and TRBJ2-1; a weak D match, TRBD2 (6 bases). Germline CDR1 is SGHVS and CDR2 is FQNEAQ. This CDR3 is built from 14 residues. V was shortened by 3 bases and J by 1 base, with 7 bases between the two germline ends. Here the CDR3 reads CASSLGLSYNEQFF. In DNA form, the CDR3 reads TGTGCCAGCAGCTTGGGACTGTCCTACAATGAGCAGTTCTTC.

V usage is TRBV15 and J usage is TRBJ2-1, with 10 nucleotides matching TRBD2. From germline, CDR1 is LNHNV and CDR2 YYDKDF (reference sequence). The ends lost 0 bases at V and 8 bases at J; junction bases unmatched: 4. This CDR3 contains 15 residues. The CDR3 sequence: CATSRDGLADDEQFF. DNA for the CDR3: TGTGCCACCAGCAGAGATGGACTAGCGGATGATGAGCAGTTCTTC.

This clone was found once. The rearrangement joins TRBV11-2 to TRBJ2-3, with D possibly matching TRBD2 (5 bases). The CDR3 is 14 amino acids. CDR1 is SGHAT and CDR2 is FQNNGV in the germline V gene. Trimming cost V 6 bases and J 6 bases, with 16 bases left between them. The CDR3: CASRRAPRGDTQYF. CDR3 in DNA: TGTGCCAGCAGACGGGCGCCCCGAGGGGATACGCAGTATTTT.

With respect to this clone: Other DNA sequences in this specimen translate into the identical CDR3. The chain carries TRBV27 and TRBJ1-1; no definite D call. Germline-derived CDR1 and CDR2 are MNHEY and SMNVEV (reference sequence). The CDR3 sequence is 14 residues long. With 2 bases removed from V and 1 base from J, the gap between germline ends came to 8 bases. CDR3 loop: CASSLRGGNTEAFF. The CDR3 bases are TGTGCCAGCAGTTTACGGGGTGGGAACACTGAAGCTTTCTTT.

The rearrangement links TRBV15 to TRBJ2-1, with TRBD1 as a possible D gene (6 bases). The CDR3 extends over 17 amino acids. Germline loops: CDR1 LNHNV, CDR2 YYDKDF (reference sequence). With 2 bases removed from V and 1 base from J, the gap between germline ends came to 15 bases. The CDR3 region is CATSRSQGSSSYNEQFF. The CDR3 nucleotides read TGTGCCACCAGCAGATCTCAGGGGTCTAGTTCCTACAATGAGCAGTTCTTC.

V is TRBV4-1 and J is TRBJ1-3; 7 nucleotides match TRBD1. Losses at the gene ends were 0 bases for V and 8 bases for J; bases not matched to a gene: 7. The CDR3 has 15 amino acids. Germline CDR1 reads MGHRA; CDR2 reads YSYEKL. CDR3 DNA sequence: TGCGCCAGCAGCCAAGAATTTACAGGGGTGCACACCATATATTTT. Translated, it gives CASSQEFTGVHTIYF.